Shown below are 23 T cell receptor beta chains from a single sample sequenced in a study of HIV-infected children after antiretroviral therapy interruption. RNA-based 3' RACE libraries used unique molecular identifiers. One entry per CDR3 protein, called by TCRdb with MiXCR from the 3' RACE reads. The sample includes about 15,000 distinct CDR3 sequences, more than 3% of them seen just once. Treatment in this sample: PENTA 11 planned treatment interruption arm or continuous ART arm. The sample was CD45RO+ CD8+ T cells from PBMCs, pooled from several time points, taken from a donor given antiretroviral therapy, either interrupted or continuous. Noted subset: memory CD8+ CD45RO+ CD45RA- T cells. These receptors all come from a pool of human donors with HIV.

This clonotype was recorded many times. V is TRBV11-2 and J is TRBJ2-2; D gene uncertain. The germline V gene encodes CDR1 SGHAT and CDR2 FQNNGV. The CDR3 covers 15 residues. Trimming stripped 7 bases from V and 2 bases from J, with 14 bases between. The CDR3 nucleotides are TGTGCCAGCACCCCGATAGAAATAAACACCGGGGAGCTGTTTTTT. Translating it yields CASTPIEINTGELFF.

This clonotype was seen many times. This chain joins TRBV29-1 and TRBJ1-2; 8 bases map to TRBD1. The CDR3 consists of 14 residues. Germline V gene data show CDR1 as SQVTM and CDR2 as ANQGSEA. Trimming took 6 bases from V and 4 from J; bases not matched to a gene: 10. CDR3 loop: CSVNRLGQGYGYTF. Here the CDR3 DNA reads TGCAGCGTCAACCGACTCGGACAGGGCTATGGCTACACCTTC.

This clonotype came up many times. The rearrangement joins TRBV24-1 to TRBJ2-3, with TRBD2 matching over 8 bases. Trimming removed 0 bases from V and 5 bases from J; junction bases left unmatched: 12. This CDR3 region has 18 residues. From germline, CDR1 is KGHDR and CDR2 SFDVKD. The CDR3 DNA follows: TGTGCCACCAGTGATTTGCAGGACTCGGGGGGGCCTGGAGATACGCAGTATTTT. Translating gives CATSDLQDSGGPGDTQYF.

This clonotype was seen ten or more times. The rearrangement joins TRBV28 to TRBJ2-5, with D perhaps TRBD2 (5 bases). The CDR3 extends over 15 amino acids. The V end lost 7 bases, the J end lost 5 bases, and 20 bases lay between the germline ends. CDR1 MDHEN and CDR2 SYDVKM come from the germline V gene. CDR3 sequence (DNA): TGTGCCAGCACCGCAGGTCGGCTAGCTAAGGAGACCCAGTACTTC. Translation gives CASTAGRLAKETQYF.

This clonotype was picked up many times. The chain employs TRBV6-1 and TRBJ2-3; the match to TRBD2 covers 7 bases. CDR3 length equals 15 residues. The germline V gene has CDR1 MNHNS and CDR2 SASEGT. V gave up 1 base and J gave up 3 bases; unmatched junction bases: 4. CDR3 in DNA: TGTGCCAGCAGTGAAGGGGGAGGGGAAACAGATACGCAGTATTTT. Amino acids: CASSEGGGETDTQYF.

This clonotype has ten or more counts. The chain carries TRBV9 and TRBJ2-7, with D possibly TRBD2 on 6 matching bases. V lost 4 bases and J 2 bases, leaving 16 bases between the germline ends. This CDR3 comprises 15 residues. Per the germline V gene, CDR1 is SGDLS and CDR2 is YYNGEE. The CDR3 DNA reads TGTGCCAGCAGCTCAACGGGACTCGCGGCCTACGAGCAGTACTTC. The encoded protein is CASSSTGLAAYEQYF.

V and J are TRBV12-3 or TRBV12-4 and TRBJ2-2, with unresolved D. The V end lost 2 bases, the J end lost 5 bases, and 12 bases lay between the germline ends. This CDR3 has 15 residues. Here the CDR3 reads CASSLSLQLTGELFF. The DNA for the CDR3 is TGTGCCAGCAGTTTATCTCTCCAACTTACCGGGGAGCTGTTTTTT.

By sample fraction, this clonotype is medium-sized (0.01 to 0.1%). The rearrangement joins TRBV27 to TRBJ2-3, with D hard to call. Germline V gives CDR1 MNHEY, CDR2 SMNVEV (reference sequence). The CDR3 extends over 14 amino acids. The V gene lost 4 bases and the J gene lost 1 base, with 9 bases spanning the gap. CDR3 nucleotide sequence: TGTGCCAGCAGTTCCCAGCTGGGCACAGATACGCAGTATTTT. Translation: CASSSQLGTDTQYF.

Many counts were recorded for this clonotype. This sequence joins TRBV30 and TRBJ2-2; 8 bases line up with TRBD1. The V gene end was trimmed by 2 bases and the J gene end by 3 bases; junction bases not matched to a gene: 5. CDR3 size: 15 residues. Per the germline V gene, CDR1 is GTSNPN and CDR2 is SVGIG (reference sequence). The CDR3 loop is CAWSLTGADTGELFF. CDR3 DNA sequence: TGTGCCTGGAGTTTGACAGGGGCGGACACCGGGGAGCTGTTTTTT.

The sample holds many counts of this clonotype. The chain combines TRBV18 with TRBJ2-2; D is possibly TRBD1 (5 bases). CDR3 length equals 17 residues. V was pared by 3 bases and J by 1 base, with 15 bases between. Germline lookup yields CDR1 KGHSH and CDR2 LQKENI. The CDR3 DNA is TGTGCCAGCTCACCGGGGCGGAGTCTTATGAACACCGGGGAGCTGTTTTTT. It is translated as CASSPGRSLMNTGELFF.

The sample holds many counts of this clonotype. J is TRBJ2-2 and V is TRBV12-3 or TRBV12-4; D is uncertain. The ends were cut back, 3 bases at V and 1 base at J, with 9 bases in the middle. The CDR3 runs 15 residues. The CDR3 DNA follows: TGTGCCAGCAGTTTTCGACCCTGGAACACCGGGGAGCTGTTTTTT. Translated, it gives CASSFRPWNTGELFF.

This clonotype was seen ten or more times. This rearrangement joins TRBV28 to TRBJ1-5, with TRBD1 identical over 9 bases. CDR3 size: 16 residues. V shed 6 bases, J shed 11 bases, and the junction held 17 bases outside the gene matches. Germline V gene data show CDR1 as MDHEN and CDR2 as SYDVKM. This CDR3 is CASSSTIQGARRAQHF. CDR3 DNA: TGTGCCAGCAGCTCCACGATACAGGGGGCAAGAAGGGCCCAGCATTTT.

J is TRBJ2-7 and V is TRBV15, with D perhaps assigned TRBD1 or TRBD2 (8 bases each). Between the trimmed V and J ends, which lost 8 bases and 7 bases, there was a span of 24 bases. The CDR3 consists of 15 residues. Looked up from germline, CDR1 is LNHNV and CDR2 is YYDKDF (reference sequence). The CDR3 reads CATGLAGGPAEEQYF. DNA of the CDR3: TGTGCCACCGGACTAGCAGGGGGCCCGGCGGAAGAGCAGTACTTC.

This clonotype has a count of ten or more. The chain has TRBV29-1 and TRBJ2-7; D may be TRBD2 (6 bases). There are 13 residues in the CDR3. CDR1 is SQVTM and CDR2 is ANQGSEA in the germline V gene. Trimming removed 7 bases from V and 6 bases from J, with 19 bases in between. CDR3 DNA sequence: TGCAGCGGCTCCGACGGGACTTACGGCGAGCAGTACTTC. Translation: CSGSDGTYGEQYF.

This clonotype was seen many times. The J gene is TRBJ1-1, the V gene TRBV4-1; D may be TRBD1 (6 bases). This CDR3 spans 15 amino acids. With 1 base removed from V and 4 bases from J, the gap between germline ends came to 13 bases. The germline gives CDR1 MGHRA, CDR2 YSYEKL. For the CDR3, the DNA is TGCGCCAGCAGCCAAGTGAACCCGGGGGCCACTGAAGCTTTCTTT. Amino acid sequence: CASSQVNPGATEAFF.

This clonotype was detected only a few times. This CDR3 is CASSWYGASTDTQYF. CDR3 DNA: TGTGCCAGCAGTTGGTACGGTGCTAGCACAGATACGCAGTATTTT. The chain is built from TRBV6-5 and TRBJ2-3; D ambiguous. The CDR3 is 15 residues long. The germline CDR1 and CDR2 sequences are MNHEY and SVGAGI. V lost 4 bases and J 0 bases, leaving 11 bases between the germline ends.

This clonotype was observed a handful of times. The chain combines TRBV6-1 with TRBJ2-7, with TRBD2 as a possible D gene (6 bases). V shed 3 bases and J shed 0 bases, with 12 bases lying between them. The CDR3 totals 15 residues. CDR1 and CDR2 from the germline V gene are MNHNS and SASEGT. Here the CDR3 reads CASSDRAGSSYEQYF. CDR3 nucleotide sequence: TGTGCCAGCAGTGATCGGGCCGGGAGCTCCTACGAGCAGTACTTC.

This clonotype was seen ten or more times. The chain links TRBV5-1 to TRBJ2-6, with D perhaps given as TRBD1 or TRBD2 (5 bases each). The CDR3 length is 17 residues. The V end lost 7 bases, the J end lost 3 bases, and 20 bases lay between the germline ends. CDR1 and CDR2 (germline): SGHRS, YFSETQ. The CDR3 protein is CASGRDRTLLGANVLTF. The CDR3 DNA sequence: TGCGCCAGCGGCCGGGACCGAACCTTACTTGGGGCCAACGTCCTGACTTTC.

This clonotype was seen ten or more times. J is TRBJ2-1 and V is TRBV5-4, with D perhaps TRBD2 (5 bases). The germline V gene has CDR1 SGHNT and CDR2 YYREEE (reference sequence). Trimming removed 4 bases from V and 7 bases from J, with 12 bases in between. This CDR3 spans 13 amino acids. For the CDR3, the DNA is TGTGCCAGCAGCCCCCCAGAGGGAAATGAGCAGTTCTTC. It is translated as CASSPPEGNEQFF.

This clonotype was observed many times. The chain carries TRBV29-1 and TRBJ2-1; a weak D match, TRBD1 (6 bases). V was cut by 2 bases and J by 9 bases, with 11 bases left in between. This CDR3 spans 12 amino acids. Looked up from germline, CDR1 is SQVTM and CDR2 is ANQGSEA. This chain's CDR3 is CSVESQGIEQFF. The CDR3 DNA reads TGCAGCGTTGAATCCCAGGGGATTGAGCAGTTCTTC.

There are many counts of this clonotype. The chain carries TRBV12-3 or TRBV12-4 and TRBJ2-7, with unresolved D. CDR3 length: 14 residues. V lost 3 bases, J lost 4 bases, and 13 bases lay in between. The CDR3 sequence is CASSLASMLYEQYF. CDR3 sequence (DNA): TGTGCCAGCAGTTTGGCCAGTATGCTATACGAGCAGTACTTC.

This clonotype was seen at least ten times. V is TRBV11-3 and J is TRBJ2-1, with 8 bases fitting TRBD2. V trimming: 5 bases; J trimming: 4 bases; junction bases outside the gene matches: 7. The CDR3 totals 15 residues. Germline CDR1 SGHNT, CDR2 YENEEA. The CDR3 is CASSPWASGYNEQFF. The CDR3, as DNA: TGTGCCAGCAGCCCCTGGGCTAGCGGGTACAATGAGCAGTTCTTC.

This clonotype turned up a few times. V usage is TRBV28 and J usage is TRBJ2-1, with 8 bases identical to TRBD1. The length of the CDR3 is 15 residues. Germline V CDR1 and CDR2: MDHEN, SYDVKM. V gave up 3 bases and J gave up 5 bases; unmatched junction bases: 6. DNA of the CDR3: TGTGCCAGCAGTTTGCAGGGGGCCCCAAACAATGAGCAGTTCTTC. Amino acid sequence: CASSLQGAPNNEQFF.